This record looks at one TCR beta chain sequence and its context. Antigen: not known. Trimming shortened V by 6 bases and J by 6 bases, and 24 bases separated the two germline ends. This CDR3 contains 16 residues. The data were taken from a study of CD8 T cells in ankylosing spondylitis. Study findings and constraints: As reported, disease-linked clones showed significant enrichment in matched ankylosing spondylitis synovial fluid. Disease-linked clones were found to be CD8+ and relatively rare in peripheral blood. One TCR beta motif, made up of under ten highly homologous variants, appeared characteristic of ankylosing spondylitis blood.

TCRdb re-called the 5' RACE reads through MiXCR, storing one row per CDR3 protein. The table records roughly 700,000 distinct CDR3 sequences, around 20% of them present only once. The rearrangement joins TRBV12-3 or TRBV12-4 to TRBJ2-7; D is possibly TRBD1 or TRBD2 (5 bases each). The material sequenced was blood, either unsorted or a sorted T cell fraction (not recorded which). The sequence was obtained from a male donor with ankylosing spondylitis. The CDR3 is CASSLRADTTRGEQYF. CDR3 DNA sequence: TGTGCCAGCAGCCTGAGGGCGGACACTACCCGAGGCGAGCAGTACTTC.